Shown below are 31 T cell receptor beta chains from a single sample sequenced in a study of blood T cell repertoires in COVID-19. Profiled with immunoSEQ multiplex PCR; TCRdb holds only in-frame clones, not every one. Of roughly 120,000 clones listed, roughly 72% are singletons. The source material was peripheral blood. These receptors were collected from a man of 80 years or more with COVID-19, enrolled during active disease.

The chain combines TRBV28 with TRBJ1-4; maybe TRBD1 (5 bases). V lost 4 bases and J lost 6, with 12 bases in between. The CDR3 loop spans 14 amino acids. Germline CDR1 reads MDHEN; CDR2 reads SYDVKM. CDR3 bases: TGTGCCAGCAGTTCCATAGGGGAGGATGAAAAACTGTTTTTT. The encoded protein is CASSSIGEDEKLFF.

The chain is built from TRBV7-2 and TRBJ1-4, with 7 bases that match TRBD1. Germline lookup yields CDR1 SGHTA and CDR2 FQGNSA. V gave up 3 bases and J gave up 6 bases; unmatched junction bases: 7. The CDR3 loop spans 15 amino acids. CDR3 loop: CASSLGGTADEKLFF. Written as DNA, the CDR3 is TGTGCCAGCAGCTTGGGCGGGACAGCCGATGAAAAACTGTTTTTT.

The chain combines TRBV6-5 with TRBJ1-1; D might be TRBD1 (6 bases). V lost 0 bases and J 7 bases, leaving 12 bases between the germline ends. The CDR3 runs 14 residues. Looked up from germline, CDR1 is MNHEY and CDR2 is SVGAGI. The DNA of the CDR3 is TGTGCCAGCAGTTACTCGACAGGTCCGGGTGAAGCTTTCTTT. Amino acid sequence: CASSYSTGPGEAFF.

The V call is TRBV5-1, the J call TRBJ2-1; D call uncertain. Germline values: CDR1 SGHRS, CDR2 YFSETQ. This CDR3 region has 14 residues. The V and J ends lost 3 bases and 6 bases respectively, with 13 bases between them. CDR3 protein: CASSSADQLNEQFF. The CDR3 DNA sequence: TGCGCCAGCAGCTCCGCGGATCAGCTCAATGAGCAGTTCTTC.

This sequence joins TRBV7-9 and TRBJ1-1, with no clear D. Trimming cost V 3 bases and J 4 bases, with 9 bases left between them. The CDR3 is made up of 13 amino acids. CDR1 is SEHNR and CDR2 is FQNEAQ in the germline V gene (reference sequence). The CDR3 bases are TGTGCCAGCAGCTTTCTGGGAGGCACTGAAGCTTTCTTT. It is translated as CASSFLGGTEAFF.

J is TRBJ2-7 and V is TRBV6-5; possible D gene TRBD2, 6 bases. The V end lost 0 bases, the J end lost 1 base, and 13 bases lay between the germline ends. Germline V CDR1 and CDR2: MNHEY, SVGAGI. There are 16 residues in the CDR3. For the CDR3, the DNA is TGTGCCAGCAGTTACTCGAGCGGGTTACTATCCTACGAGCAGTACTTC. Amino acid sequence: CASSYSSGLLSYEQYF.

The chain recombines TRBV3-1 (or the pseudogene TRBV3-2) with TRBJ1-1; D perhaps matches TRBD1 (5 bases). Trimming removed 0 bases at V and 11 bases at J, with 16 bases between. This CDR3 has 14 residues. Germline CDR1 LGHDT, CDR2 YNNKEL (reference sequence). The CDR3 DNA is TGTGCCAGCAGCCAAGAATCGGGGGGGAGGGACGCTTTCTTT. This codes for CASSQESGGRDAFF.

The chain links TRBV9 to TRBJ2-7; TRBD2 might be the D (6 bases). There are 13 residues in the CDR3. The V gene lost 3 bases and the J gene lost 7 bases, with 14 bases spanning the gap. Germline V CDR1 and CDR2: SGDLS, YYNGEE. The CDR3, as DNA: TGTGCCAGCAGCGCTCGGGGGTCTAGGGAGCAGTACTTC. Translation: CASSARGSREQYF.

By its share, this clone is medium-sized. The rearrangement joins TRBV19 to TRBJ1-5; 8 nucleotides line up with TRBD1. Germline V gene data show CDR1 as LNHDA and CDR2 as SQIVND (reference sequence). V lost 7 bases to trimming and J lost 6 bases; unmatched junction nucleotides: 5. This CDR3 is built from 13 residues. DNA of the CDR3: TGTGCCAGTAACAGGGGGATCACTCAGCCCCAGCATTTT. Protein: CASNRGITQPQHF.

V and J are TRBV4-1 and TRBJ2-1; 7 nucleotides line up with TRBD2. The CDR3 contains 17 residues. Trimming took 0 bases from V and 0 from J; bases not matched to a gene: 5. CDR1 and CDR2 from the germline V gene are MGHRA and YSYEKL. CDR3 sequence (DNA): TGCGCCAGCAGCCAAGAGGCTAGCGGCAGCTCCTACAATGAGCAGTTCTTC. As protein: CASSQEASGSSYNEQFF.

The chain joins TRBV2 to TRBJ2-2; the match to TRBD2 covers 8 bases. The length of the CDR3 is 16 residues. The V gene's germline CDR1 is SNHLY and CDR2 FYNNEI. With 6 bases clipped from V and 3 bases from J, the junction kept 9 bases outside the gene matches. CDR3 residues: CASRREAGADTGELFF. CDR3 sequence (DNA): TGTGCCAGCAGGAGGGAAGCGGGAGCGGACACCGGGGAGCTGTTTTTT.

This rearrangement joins TRBV6-5 to TRBJ1-2; 10 nucleotides match TRBD1. With 7 bases clipped from V and 7 bases from J, the junction kept 9 bases outside the gene matches. Germline V gives CDR1 MNHEY, CDR2 SVGAGI. There are 14 residues in the CDR3. For the CDR3, the DNA is TGTGCCAGCACCTGGACAGGGGGTTGGTTTGGCTACACCTTC. Protein product: CASTWTGGWFGYTF.

J is TRBJ2-7 and V is TRBV4-2; D might be TRBD2 (6 bases). The length of the CDR3 is 16 residues. V lost 0 bases and J 2 bases, leaving 14 bases between the germline ends. The germline V gene encodes CDR1 LGHNA and CDR2 YNFKEQ. Here the CDR3 DNA reads TGTGCCAGCAGCCAAGATTGGGCTAGCGATACCTACGAGCAGTACTTC. This sequence encodes CASSQDWASDTYEQYF.

The gene calls are TRBV18 and TRBJ1-4, with a tentative D call TRBD1 (5 bases). The CDR3 loop spans 15 amino acids. V gave up 2 bases and J gave up 3 bases, with 10 bases separating them. Germline-derived CDR1 and CDR2 are KGHSH and LQKENI. The DNA of the CDR3 is TGTGCCAGCTCACCAGGGGGGACGGCTAATGAAAAACTGTTTTTT. Its protein is CASSPGGTANEKLFF.

Comment on this clone: The same CDR3 arises from other DNA sequences in this sample as well. J is TRBJ1-1 and V is TRBV19; 7 bases agree with TRBD1. Per the germline V gene, CDR1 is LNHDA and CDR2 is SQIVND (reference sequence). The CDR3 loop spans 13 amino acids. The trim removed 3 bases at V and 4 bases at J, leaving 2 bases unmatched. This CDR3 is CASSIQGVTEAFF. The DNA for the CDR3 is TGTGCCAGTAGTATCCAGGGGGTCACTGAAGCTTTCTTT.

This clone was detected a few times. The CDR3 sequence is CASSAPGGSRYEQYF. The CDR3 nucleotides read TGTGCCAGCAGCGCCCCTGGGGGGAGTAGGTACGAGCAGTACTTC. The chain has TRBV28 and TRBJ2-7, with D possibly TRBD2 on 6 matching bases. The CDR3 sequence is 15 residues long. The germline V gene encodes CDR1 MDHEN and CDR2 SYDVKM. V was cut by 6 bases and J by 4 bases, with 19 bases left in between.

V gene TRBV10-3 combines with J gene TRBJ2-2; TRBD1 aligns across 7 bases. Losses at the gene ends were 10 bases for V and 4 bases for J; bases not matched to a gene: 9. The CDR3 runs 14 residues. CDR1 is ENHRY and CDR2 is SYGVKD in the germline V gene. CDR3 in DNA: TGTGCCACGGCAGGGGGATTGGGCACCGGGGAGCTGTTTTTT. Translation gives CATAGGLGTGELFF.

This rearrangement joins TRBV7-6 to TRBJ2-7, with 9 bases lining up with TRBD1. Germline CDR1 reads SGHVS; CDR2 reads FNYEAQ. The CDR3 consists of 14 residues. The junction had 6 bases not matched to a gene; V was cut back by 2 bases and J by 7 bases. The CDR3: CASSLTQGAREQYF. DNA for the CDR3: TGTGCCAGCAGCTTAACACAGGGGGCAAGAGAGCAGTACTTC.

The chain joins TRBV5-6 to TRBJ2-1; 13 bases map to TRBD2. This CDR3 comprises 15 residues. CDR1 and CDR2 (germline): SGHDT, YYEEEE. The V and J ends lost 4 bases and 7 bases, in that order; junction bases with no gene match: 5. CDR3 residues: CASSPGLAGENEQFF. In nucleotides, the CDR3 is TGTGCCAGCAGCCCTGGACTAGCGGGAGAAAATGAGCAGTTCTTC.

This clone is medium-sized (0.01 to 0.1%) within its sample. The CDR3 DNA follows: TGCGCCAGCAGCTTGTACCAGGGAATGGAGGGCTACACCTTC. Translating it yields CASSLYQGMEGYTF. This chain uses TRBV5-1 with TRBJ1-2, with a tentative D call TRBD1 (5 bases). The V gene's germline CDR1 is SGHRS and CDR2 YFSETQ. CDR3 length: 14 residues. Trimming shortened V by 1 base and J by 8 bases, and 15 bases separated the two germline ends. Filled out from reference TRBV5-1 and TRBJ1-2, the complete variable domain reads KAGVTQTPRYLIKTRGQQVTLSCSPISGHRSVSWYQQTPGQGLQFLFEYFSETQRNKGNFPGRFSGRQFSNSRSEMNVSTLELGDSALYLCASSLYQGMEGYTFGSGTRLTVV.

The rearrangement uses TRBV5-6 and TRBJ2-7, with a weak D call TRBD2 (7 bases). The CDR3 consists of 15 residues. Trimming cost V 1 base and J 2 bases, with 13 bases left between them. In germline, CDR1 is SGHDT, CDR2 YYEEEE. In DNA, the CDR3 is TGTGCCAGCAGCTTGTCGGGGGGCTTTACCTACGAGCAGTACTTC. Protein sequence: CASSLSGGFTYEQYF.

For the CDR3, the DNA is TGTGCCAGCAGCGTAGGATTTAGCGGGGGCCGCACAGATACGCAGTATTTT. Translating gives CASSVGFSGGRTDTQYF. The chain joins TRBV9 to TRBJ2-3; TRBD2 matches 9 bases. V gave up 0 bases and J gave up 1 base; unmatched junction bases: 6. This CDR3 contains 17 residues. The germline V gene has CDR1 SGDLS and CDR2 YYNGEE.

The chain links TRBV11-2 to TRBJ2-2, with 7 nucleotides matching TRBD1. The CDR3 runs 16 residues. The V gene end was trimmed by 1 base and the J gene end by 6 bases; junction bases not matched to a gene: 8. In germline, CDR1 is SGHAT, CDR2 FQNNGV. The DNA for the CDR3 is TGTGCCAGCAGCTTAGGAAATTCCCAGGGGGCCGGGGAGCTGTTTTTT. Translation gives CASSLGNSQGAGELFF.

This clone was seen more than once but under ten times. This chain joins TRBV6-5 and TRBJ1-3; D call uncertain. The CDR3 loop spans 12 amino acids. Trimming left V 6 bases short and J 3 bases short, with 6 bases between. Germline loops: CDR1 MNHEY, CDR2 SVGAGI. The CDR3 is CASRGDGNTIYF. CDR3 nucleotides: TGTGCCAGCAGGGGAGATGGAAACACCATATATTTT.

The V and J genes are TRBV28 and TRBJ1-1; TRBD1 is a possible D gene (5 bases). The CDR3 totals 13 residues. Per the germline V gene, CDR1 is MDHEN and CDR2 is SYDVKM. The V gene lost 2 bases and the J gene lost 10 bases, with 14 bases spanning the gap. For the CDR3, the DNA is TGTGCCAGCAGTTTAGGCAGGGACTCGACAGCTTTCTTT. Its translation is CASSLGRDSTAFF.

The chain is built from TRBV28 and TRBJ2-7; TRBD2 is a possible D gene (6 bases). Per germline, CDR1 MDHEN and CDR2 SYDVKM. The CDR3 covers 13 residues. Deletions cut 2 bases from V and 5 bases from J, with 10 bases between. DNA of the CDR3: TGTGCCAGCAGTTTACGGGAGTCGGACGAGCAGTACTTC. It encodes CASSLRESDEQYF. Drawing the rest from reference TRBV28 and TRBJ2-7, the complete variable domain is DVKVTQSSRYLVKRTGEKVFLECVQDMDHENMFWYRQDPGLGLRLIYFSYDVKMKEKGDIPEGYSVSREKKERFSLILESASTNQTSMYLCASSLRESDEQYFGPGTRLTVT.

The genes are TRBV2 and TRBJ1-6; perhaps TRBD1 as D (5 bases). This CDR3 has 16 amino acids. V gave up 6 bases and J gave up 0 bases, with 12 bases separating them. The germline V gene has CDR1 SNHLY and CDR2 FYNNEI. DNA of the CDR3: TGTGCCAGCAGGGGGGGGTCGAACTCCTATAATTCACCCCTCCACTTT. Translated: CASRGGSNSYNSPLHF.

V and J are TRBV6-6 and TRBJ2-1; possible D gene TRBD2, 6 bases. Trimming removed 5 bases from V and 4 bases from J, with 12 bases in between. Germline CDR1 is MNHNY and CDR2 is SVGAGI (reference sequence). The CDR3 is 14 residues long. The CDR3 nucleotides are TGTGCCAGCAGTACAGGAGGGGTTTACAATGAGCAGTTCTTC. This sequence encodes CASSTGGVYNEQFF.

This clone has only one observation. The CDR3 reads CASSFGQGYTEAFF. The CDR3 bases are TGTGCCAGCAGTTTTGGACAGGGGTACACTGAAGCTTTCTTT. The rearrangement links TRBV27 to TRBJ1-1; 9 bases line up with TRBD1. The CDR3 contains 14 residues. Germline values: CDR1 MNHEY, CDR2 SMNVEV (reference sequence). The trim removed 3 bases at V and 3 bases at J, leaving 2 bases unmatched.

This sequence joins TRBV2 and TRBJ2-7, with a tentative D call TRBD1 (5 bases). With 3 bases removed from V and 3 bases from J, the gap between germline ends came to 21 bases. Per the germline V gene, CDR1 is SNHLY and CDR2 is FYNNEI. The CDR3 covers 17 residues. The CDR3 here is CASSDPAAGRPSYEQYF. The DNA for the CDR3 is TGTGCCAGCAGTGACCCTGCTGCAGGGCGCCCCAGCTACGAGCAGTACTTC.

The rearrangement uses TRBV5-1 and TRBJ2-7, with TRBD1 identical over 9 bases. The germline gives CDR1 SGHRS, CDR2 YFSETQ. The V gene end was trimmed by 4 bases and the J gene end by 5 bases; junction bases not matched to a gene: 10. CDR3 length: 15 residues. The CDR3 DNA reads as TGCGCCAGCAGCCAGCCCGGGACAGGGTCGAACGAGCAGTACTTC. Translated, it gives CASSQPGTGSNEQYF.